This paragraph reports one TCR beta chain. Every subset had its genomic DNA shared out evenly among several immunoSEQ plates. TCRdb's table, derived via immunoSEQ multiplex PCR, lists solely in-frame clones and lacks some. This table holds about 520,000 clones, roughly 95% found once. From germline, CDR1 is SGHRS and CDR2 YFSETQ. V was clipped by 0 bases and J by 8 bases, with 8 bases between them. This CDR3 spans 13 amino acids. This record comes from a study of shared clonotypes between healthy human individuals. The sequenced material came from naive CD4+ T cells sorted from blood. The sample's subset: CD45RA+ positively selected. The TCR originated in a woman aged 25-40 years in good health. This chain links TRBV5-1 with TRBJ1-4; D call uncertain. CDR3 region: CASSLAPREKLFF. The CDR3, as DNA: TGCGCCAGCAGCTTGGCCCCCAGAGAAAAACTGTTTTTT.